The T cell receptor beta chain described here comes from a study of early T cells in non-severe SARS-CoV-2 infection. Study details: The input, bulk RNA from unsorted whole blood, was sequenced, and chains were unpaired. Overall study findings and caveats: Matches to VDJdb favored anti-spike CD8 responses and missed private and CD4 specificities.

This CDR3 region has 15 residues. V was clipped by 6 bases and J by 0 bases, with 12 bases between them. The germline V gene has CDR1 MDHEN and CDR2 SYDVKM. As part of library construction, unique molecular identifiers were attached to individual cDNA molecules. TCRdb analysed the 5' RACE reads with MiXCR anew, one entry per CDR3 protein. The data contain 30,000 or so distinct CDR3 sequences, 5.3% of them seen just once; the ten biggest clones take up 4.5%. This clonotype was recorded at least ten times. Its cognate antigen is unknown. Input material: whole blood. The clonotype comes from an adult who was a healthcare worker with PCR-confirmed SARS-CoV-2 infection or an uninfected control (not recorded which). The rearrangement uses TRBV28 and TRBJ2-4; TRBD1 might be the D (6 bases). CDR3 DNA: TGTGCCAGCAGCCCTGAGGGGGTAGCCAAAAACATTCAGTACTTC. It yields the protein CASSPEGVAKNIQYF.